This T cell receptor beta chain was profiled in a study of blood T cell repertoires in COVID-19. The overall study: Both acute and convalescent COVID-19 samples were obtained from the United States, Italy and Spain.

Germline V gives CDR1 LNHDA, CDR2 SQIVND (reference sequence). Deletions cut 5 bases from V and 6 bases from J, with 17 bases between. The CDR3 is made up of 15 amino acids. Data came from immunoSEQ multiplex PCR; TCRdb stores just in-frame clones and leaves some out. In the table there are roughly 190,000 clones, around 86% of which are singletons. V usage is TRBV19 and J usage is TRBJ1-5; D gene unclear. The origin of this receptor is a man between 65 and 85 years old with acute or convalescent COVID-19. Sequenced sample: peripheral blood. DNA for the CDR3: TGTGCCAGTAGTCCTCAAGGCAGAGGAGGTCAGCCCCAGCATTTT. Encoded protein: CASSPQGRGGQPQHF.